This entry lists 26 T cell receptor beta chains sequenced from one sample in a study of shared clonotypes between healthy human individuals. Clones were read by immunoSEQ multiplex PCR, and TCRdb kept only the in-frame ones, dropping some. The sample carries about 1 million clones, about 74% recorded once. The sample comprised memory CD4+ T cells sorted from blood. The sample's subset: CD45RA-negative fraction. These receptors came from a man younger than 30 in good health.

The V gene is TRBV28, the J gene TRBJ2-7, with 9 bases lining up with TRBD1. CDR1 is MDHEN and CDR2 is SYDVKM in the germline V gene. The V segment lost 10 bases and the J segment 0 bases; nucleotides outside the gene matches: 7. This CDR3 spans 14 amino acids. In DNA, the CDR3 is TGTGCCATTACCGGGACAGGGACCTCCTACGAGCAGTACTTC. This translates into CAITGTGTSYEQYF.

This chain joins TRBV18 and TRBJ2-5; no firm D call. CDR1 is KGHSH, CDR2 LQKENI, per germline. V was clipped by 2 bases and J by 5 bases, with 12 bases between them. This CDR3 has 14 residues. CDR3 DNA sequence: TGTGCCAGCTCACCAGATACTCCCCGGGAGACCCAGTACTTC. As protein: CASSPDTPRETQYF.

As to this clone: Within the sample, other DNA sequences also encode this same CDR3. The CDR3 bases are TGCGCCAGCAGCCCTACAGGGAACACTGAAGCTTTCTTT. Translating gives CASSPTGNTEAFF. The chain joins TRBV5-1 to TRBJ1-1; D may be TRBD1 (5 bases). The CDR3 is made up of 13 amino acids. Germline-derived CDR1 and CDR2 are SGHRS and YFSETQ. V gave up 4 bases and J gave up 1 base, with 8 bases separating them.

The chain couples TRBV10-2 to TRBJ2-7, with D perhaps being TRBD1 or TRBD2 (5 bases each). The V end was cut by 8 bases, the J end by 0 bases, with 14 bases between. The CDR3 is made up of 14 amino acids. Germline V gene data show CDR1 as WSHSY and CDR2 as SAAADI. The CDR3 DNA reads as TGCGCCAGCTCCGGGACCTTGAGCTCCTACGAGCAGTACTTC. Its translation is CASSGTLSSYEQYF.

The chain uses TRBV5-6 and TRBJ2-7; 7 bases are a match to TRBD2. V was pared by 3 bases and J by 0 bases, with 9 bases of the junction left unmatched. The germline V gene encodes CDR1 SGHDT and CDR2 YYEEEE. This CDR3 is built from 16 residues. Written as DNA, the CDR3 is TGTGCCAGCAGCTGGCTAGGCAGCGGGATCTCCTACGAGCAGTACTTC. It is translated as CASSWLGSGISYEQYF.

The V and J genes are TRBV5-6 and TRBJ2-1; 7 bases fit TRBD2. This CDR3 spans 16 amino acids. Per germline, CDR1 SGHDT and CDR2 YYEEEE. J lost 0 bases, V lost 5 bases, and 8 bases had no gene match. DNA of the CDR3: TGTGCCAGCAGGTATTCTAGCGGAAGCTCCTACAATGAGCAGTTCTTC. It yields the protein CASRYSSGSSYNEQFF.

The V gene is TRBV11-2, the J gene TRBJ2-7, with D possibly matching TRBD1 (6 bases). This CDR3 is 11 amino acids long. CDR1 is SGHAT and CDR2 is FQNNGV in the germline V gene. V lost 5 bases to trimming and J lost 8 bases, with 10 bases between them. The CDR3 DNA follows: TGTGCCAGCAGCGCCGGACAGAAGCAGTACTTC. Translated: CASSAGQKQYF. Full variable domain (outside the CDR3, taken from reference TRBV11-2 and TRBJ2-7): EAGVAQSPRYKIIEKRQSVAFWCNPISGHATLYWYQQILGQGPKLLIQFQNNGVVDDSQLPKDRFSAERLKGVDSTLKIQPAKLEDSAVYLCASSAGQKQYFGPGTRLTVT.

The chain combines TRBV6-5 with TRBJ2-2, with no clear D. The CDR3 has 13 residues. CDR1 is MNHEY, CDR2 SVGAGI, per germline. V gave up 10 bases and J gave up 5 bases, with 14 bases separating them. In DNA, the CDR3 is TGTGCCACCAATCCGACGAGGACCGGGGAGCTGTTTTTT. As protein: CATNPTRTGELFF.

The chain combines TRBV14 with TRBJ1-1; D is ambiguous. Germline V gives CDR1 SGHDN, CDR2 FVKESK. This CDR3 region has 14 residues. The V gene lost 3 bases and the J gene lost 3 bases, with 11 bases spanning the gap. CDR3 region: CASSQADLDTEAFF. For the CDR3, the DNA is TGTGCCAGCAGCCAGGCCGACCTGGACACTGAAGCTTTCTTT.

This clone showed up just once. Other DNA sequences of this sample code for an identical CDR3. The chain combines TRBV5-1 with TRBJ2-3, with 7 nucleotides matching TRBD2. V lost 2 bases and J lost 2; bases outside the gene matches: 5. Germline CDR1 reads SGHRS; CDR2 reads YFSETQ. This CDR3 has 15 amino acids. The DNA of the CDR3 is TGCGCCAGCAGCTTAGCGGGGTCTTACACAGATACGCAGTATTTT. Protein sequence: CASSLAGSYTDTQYF.

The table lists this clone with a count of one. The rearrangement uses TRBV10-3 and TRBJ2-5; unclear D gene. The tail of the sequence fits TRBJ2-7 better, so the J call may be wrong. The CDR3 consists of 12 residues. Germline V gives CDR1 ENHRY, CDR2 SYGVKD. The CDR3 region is CAISESRDEQYF. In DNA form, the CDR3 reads TGTGCCATCAGTGAATCCCGCGACGAGCAGTACTTC.

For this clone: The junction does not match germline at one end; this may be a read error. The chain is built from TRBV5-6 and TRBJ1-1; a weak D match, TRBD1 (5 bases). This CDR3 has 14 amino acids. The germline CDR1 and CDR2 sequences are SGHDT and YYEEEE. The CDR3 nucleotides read TGTACCAGCAGCTTAGGGGACGGCAACACTGAAGCTTTCTTT. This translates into CTSSLGDGNTEAFF.

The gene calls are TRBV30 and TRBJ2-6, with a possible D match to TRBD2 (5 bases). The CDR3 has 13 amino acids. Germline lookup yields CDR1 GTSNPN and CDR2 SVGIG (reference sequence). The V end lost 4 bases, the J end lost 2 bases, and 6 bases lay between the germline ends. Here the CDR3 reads CAWTRAGANVLTF. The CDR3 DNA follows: TGTGCCTGGACGAGGGCTGGGGCCAACGTCCTGACTTTC.

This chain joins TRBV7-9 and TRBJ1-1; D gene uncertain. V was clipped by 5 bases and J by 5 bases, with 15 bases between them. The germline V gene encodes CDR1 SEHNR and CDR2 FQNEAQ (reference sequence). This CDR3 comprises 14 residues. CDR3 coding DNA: TGTGCCAGCAGCCAACTAACGGGGAGGACTGAAGCTTTCTTT. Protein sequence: CASSQLTGRTEAFF.

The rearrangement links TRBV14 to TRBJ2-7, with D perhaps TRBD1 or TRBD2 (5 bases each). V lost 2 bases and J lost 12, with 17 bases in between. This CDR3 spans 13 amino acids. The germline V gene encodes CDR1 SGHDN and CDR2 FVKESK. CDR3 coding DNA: TGTGCCAGCAGCCAAATTAACCGGGGCCTACGGTACTTC. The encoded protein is CASSQINRGLRYF.

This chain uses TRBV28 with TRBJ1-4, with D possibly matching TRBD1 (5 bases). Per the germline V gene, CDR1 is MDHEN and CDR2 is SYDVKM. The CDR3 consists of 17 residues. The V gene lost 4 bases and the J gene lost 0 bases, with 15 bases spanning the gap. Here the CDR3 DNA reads TGTGCCAGCAGTTCGGGGCTATCTATCTCAACTAATGAAAAACTGTTTTTT. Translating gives CASSSGLSISTNEKLFF. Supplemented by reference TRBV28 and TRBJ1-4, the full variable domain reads DVKVTQSSRYLVKRTGEKVFLECVQDMDHENMFWYRQDPGLGLRLIYFSYDVKMKEKGDIPEGYSVSREKKERFSLILESASTNQTSMYLCASSSGLSISTNEKLFFGSGTQLSVL.

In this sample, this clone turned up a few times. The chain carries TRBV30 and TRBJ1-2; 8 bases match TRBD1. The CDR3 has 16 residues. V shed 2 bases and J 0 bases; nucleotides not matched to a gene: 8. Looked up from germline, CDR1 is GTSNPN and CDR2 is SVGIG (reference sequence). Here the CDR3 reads CAWSRQGTLANYGYTF. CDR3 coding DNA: TGTGCCTGGAGTCGACAGGGGACATTAGCTAACTATGGCTACACCTTC. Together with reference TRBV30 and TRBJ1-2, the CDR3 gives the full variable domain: SQTIHQWPATLVQPVGSPLSLECTVEGTSNPNLYWYRQAAGRGLQLLFYSVGIGQISSEVPQNLSASRPQDRQFILSSKKLLLSDSGFYLCAWSRQGTLANYGYTFGSGTRLTVV.

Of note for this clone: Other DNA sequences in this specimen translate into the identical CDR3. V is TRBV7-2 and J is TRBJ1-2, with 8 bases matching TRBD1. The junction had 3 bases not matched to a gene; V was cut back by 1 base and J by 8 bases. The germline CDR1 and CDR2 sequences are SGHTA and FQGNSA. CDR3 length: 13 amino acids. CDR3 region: CASSLGHRGGYTF. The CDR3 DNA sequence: TGTGCCAGCAGCTTAGGGCACAGGGGGGGCTACACCTTC.

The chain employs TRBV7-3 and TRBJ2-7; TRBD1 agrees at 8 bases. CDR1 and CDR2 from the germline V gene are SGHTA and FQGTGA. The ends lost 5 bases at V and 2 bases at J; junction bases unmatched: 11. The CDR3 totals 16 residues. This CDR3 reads CASSPRQGKRTYEQYF. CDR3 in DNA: TGTGCCAGCAGCCCCCGACAGGGGAAAAGAACCTACGAGCAGTACTTC.

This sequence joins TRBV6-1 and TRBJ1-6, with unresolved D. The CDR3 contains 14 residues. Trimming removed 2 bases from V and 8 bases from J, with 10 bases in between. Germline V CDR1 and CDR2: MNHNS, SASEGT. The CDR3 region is CASSETWKDSPLHF. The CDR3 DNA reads TGTGCCAGCAGTGAAACGTGGAAGGATTCACCCCTCCACTTT.

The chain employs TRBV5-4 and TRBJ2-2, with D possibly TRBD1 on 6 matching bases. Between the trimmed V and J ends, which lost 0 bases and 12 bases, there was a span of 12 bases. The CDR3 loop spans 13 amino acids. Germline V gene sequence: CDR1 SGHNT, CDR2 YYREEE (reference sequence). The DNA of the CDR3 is TGTGCCAGCAGCTTGGATGGGGGCCTCAAGCTGTTTTTT. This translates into CASSLDGGLKLFF.

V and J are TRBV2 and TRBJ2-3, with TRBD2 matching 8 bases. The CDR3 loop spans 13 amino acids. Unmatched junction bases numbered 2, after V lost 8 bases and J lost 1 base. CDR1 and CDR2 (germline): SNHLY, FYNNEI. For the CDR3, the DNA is TGTGCCAGCGGGACTAGAGGCACAGATACGCAGTATTTT. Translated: CASGTRGTDTQYF.

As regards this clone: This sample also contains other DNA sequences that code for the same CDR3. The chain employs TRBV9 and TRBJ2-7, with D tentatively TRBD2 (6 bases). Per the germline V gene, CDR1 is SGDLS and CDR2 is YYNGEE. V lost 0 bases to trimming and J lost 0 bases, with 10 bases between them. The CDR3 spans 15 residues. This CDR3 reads CASSVGSGSSYEQYF. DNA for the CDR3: TGTGCCAGCAGCGTAGGTAGCGGAAGCTCCTACGAGCAGTACTTC.

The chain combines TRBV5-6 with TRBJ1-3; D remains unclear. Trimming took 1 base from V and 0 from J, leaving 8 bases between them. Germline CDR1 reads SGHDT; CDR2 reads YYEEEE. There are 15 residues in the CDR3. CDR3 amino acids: CASSLSGNSGNTIYF. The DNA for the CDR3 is TGTGCCAGCAGCTTGTCGGGCAACTCTGGAAACACCATATATTTT.

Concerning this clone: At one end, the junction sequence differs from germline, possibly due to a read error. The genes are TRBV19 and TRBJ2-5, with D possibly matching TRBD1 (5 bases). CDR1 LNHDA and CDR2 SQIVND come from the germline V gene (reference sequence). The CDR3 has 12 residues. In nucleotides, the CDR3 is TGTGCCAGTAGACAGGCCCAAGGGACCCAGTACTTC. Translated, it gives CASRQAQGTQYF.

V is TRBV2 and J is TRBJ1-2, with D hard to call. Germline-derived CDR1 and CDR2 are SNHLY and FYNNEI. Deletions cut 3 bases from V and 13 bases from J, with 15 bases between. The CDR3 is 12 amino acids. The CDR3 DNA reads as TGTGCCAGCAGTGAGGGTGGGCGTCCGAGCACCTTC. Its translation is CASSEGGRPSTF.